This entry lists 28 T cell receptor beta chains sequenced from one sample in a study of cytotoxic CD8 clonotypes in ibrutinib-treated CLL. Assay: immunoSEQ multiplex PCR; the TCRdb copy retains only in-frame clones and omits some. The profile covers fewer than 200,000 clones, with roughly 80% appearing a single time and about 4.5% taken by the ten largest. This material consisted of PBMCs, taken after 24 months of ibrutinib treatment. The source of these receptors is a human donor with chronic lymphocytic leukemia.

This chain links TRBV19 with TRBJ2-4; D is possibly TRBD1 (5 bases). The V end lost 3 bases, the J end lost 7 bases, and 10 bases lay between the germline ends. The CDR3 covers 13 residues. CDR1 is LNHDA and CDR2 is SQIVND in the germline V gene (reference sequence). CDR3 protein: CASSMGQTNIQYF. The CDR3 DNA is TGTGCCAGTAGTATGGGGCAGACTAACATTCAGTACTTC.

The chain has TRBV5-1 and TRBJ2-2; a possible D gene is TRBD1 (6 bases). V gave up 4 bases and J gave up 0 bases, with 13 bases separating them. The CDR3 totals 16 residues. From germline, CDR1 is SGHRS and CDR2 YFSETQ. CDR3 sequence reads: CASSSSGAANTGELFF. As DNA, the CDR3 is TGCGCCAGCAGCAGTTCAGGGGCAGCGAACACCGGGGAGCTGTTTTTT.

V gene TRBV19 combines with J gene TRBJ1-2; 10 bases line up with TRBD1. The germline V gene has CDR1 LNHDA and CDR2 SQIVND (reference sequence). V lost 4 bases and J lost 4; bases outside the gene matches: 9. This CDR3 comprises 16 residues. The CDR3 is CASSTIGQGDIYGYTF. The CDR3 region has the DNA TGTGCCAGTAGTACGATCGGACAGGGGGATATCTATGGCTACACCTTC.

This clone was recorded a few times. The chain carries TRBV6-5 and TRBJ2-7; possibly TRBD1 for D (6 bases). Germline lookup yields CDR1 MNHEY and CDR2 SVGAGI. The CDR3 runs 16 residues. V was cut by 4 bases and J by 2 bases, with 18 bases left in between. CDR3 residues: CASSFSRDGTPYEQYF. The CDR3 DNA reads TGTGCCAGCAGTTTTTCCCGGGACGGGACACCCTACGAGCAGTACTTC.

The gene calls are TRBV5-3 and TRBJ2-7, with a possible D match to TRBD2 (5 bases). TRBV5-3 is sorted into the ORF group, with uncertain function. This CDR3 has 13 amino acids. Trimming removed 6 bases from V and 4 bases from J, with 14 bases in between. The CDR3, as DNA: TGTGCCAGAACCGGCCTAGCAGTTTACGAGCAGTACTTC. Protein product: CARTGLAVYEQYF.

The chain employs TRBV6-6 and TRBJ1-2; D might be TRBD1 (6 bases). The CDR3 extends over 13 amino acids. Trimming shortened V by 7 bases and J by 2 bases, and 11 bases separated the two germline ends. The germline CDR1 and CDR2 sequences are MNHNY and SVGAGI (reference sequence). CDR3 loop: CASTLGGNYGYTF. The CDR3 nucleotides are TGTGCCAGCACCTTAGGGGGGAACTATGGCTACACCTTC.

Note on this clone: Compared with germline, one end of the junction differs, possibly owing to a read error. The chain recombines TRBV30 with TRBJ1-4; D is unresolved. The CDR3 is made up of 12 amino acids. Germline CDR1 is GTSNPN and CDR2 is SVGIG (reference sequence). The CDR3 DNA follows: TGTGCCTGGAGTGTCCCCTCCGGACCGCCGGTTTTT. Protein sequence: CAWSVPSGPPVF.

The V call is TRBV19, the J call TRBJ1-1; TRBD1 matches at 10 bases. Germline-derived CDR1 and CDR2 are LNHDA and SQIVND (reference sequence). V trimming: 8 bases; J trimming: 4 bases; junction bases outside the gene matches: 4. The CDR3 runs 13 residues. The CDR3 is CASRQGASTEAFF. The DNA of the CDR3 is TGTGCCAGTCGACAGGGGGCGTCCACTGAAGCTTTCTTT.

V usage is TRBV27 and J usage is TRBJ2-3; 7 bases match TRBD1. The trim removed 5 bases at V and 6 bases at J, leaving 8 bases unmatched. The germline V gene encodes CDR1 MNHEY and CDR2 SMNVEV (reference sequence). The CDR3 has 14 amino acids. For the CDR3, the DNA is TGTGCCAGCAGTCCTTGGACAGGAACGGATACGCAGTATTTT. This translates into CASSPWTGTDTQYF.

The rearrangement uses TRBV6-6 and TRBJ2-5; D may be TRBD1 or TRBD2 (5 bases each). The V gene's germline CDR1 is MNHNY and CDR2 SVGAGI (reference sequence). The CDR3 length is 14 residues. Trimming took off 2 bases at V and 3 bases at J, with 10 bases between the two ends. The CDR3 region has the DNA TGTGCCAGCAGTTACGGGGGACGAAAAGAGACCCAGTACTTC. Translating gives CASSYGGRKETQYF.

The V gene is TRBV5-6, the J gene TRBJ1-3, with TRBD1 matching 8 bases. The trim removed 3 bases at V and 4 bases at J, leaving 6 bases unmatched. The CDR3 totals 15 residues. The germline V gene has CDR1 SGHDT and CDR2 YYEEEE. The DNA for the CDR3 is TGTGCCAGCAGCTGGGGGACAGGAACGGGAAACACCATATATTTT. Translation gives CASSWGTGTGNTIYF. The variable domain in full, completed from reference TRBV5-6 and TRBJ1-3, reads DAGVTQSPTHLIKTRGQQVTLRCSPKSGHDTVSWYQQALGQGPQFIFQYYEEEERQRGNFPDRFSGHQFPNYSSELNVNALLLGDSALYLCASSWGTGTGNTIYFGEGSWLTVV.

CDR3 in DNA: TGTGCCAGCAGTTTATTCGCTAGCGGGAGGGGATCCTACGAGCAGTACTTC. It codes for CASSLFASGRGSYEQYF. J is TRBJ2-7 and V is TRBV28; 12 bases line up with TRBD2. Germline-derived CDR1 and CDR2 are MDHEN and SYDVKM. The CDR3 length is 17 residues. The trim removed 1 base at V and 1 base at J, leaving 5 bases unmatched.

This sequence joins TRBV5-1 and TRBJ2-1; 7 nucleotides line up with TRBD2. V lost 4 bases and J lost 10; bases outside the gene matches: 11. Germline values: CDR1 SGHRS, CDR2 YFSETQ. The CDR3 totals 14 residues. The CDR3 spells CASSLTGGSREQFF. CDR3 DNA sequence: TGCGCCAGCAGCCTTACGGGGGGTTCGAGGGAGCAGTTCTTC. Together with reference TRBV5-1 and TRBJ2-1, the CDR3 gives the full variable domain: KAGVTQTPRYLIKTRGQQVTLSCSPISGHRSVSWYQQTPGQGLQFLFEYFSETQRNKGNFPGRFSGRQFSNSRSEMNVSTLELGDSALYLCASSLTGGSREQFFGPGTRLTVL.

This clone was observed once. This sequence joins TRBV7-8 and TRBJ2-5; D possibly corresponds to TRBD2 (6 bases). V was shortened by 1 base and J by 2 bases, with 17 bases between the two germline ends. The CDR3 contains 17 residues. Germline V lookup: CDR1 SGHVS, CDR2 FQNEAQ. For the CDR3, the DNA is TGTGCCAGCAGCTTAGAACTCCGCGGGAAAAAACAAGAGACCCAGTACTTC. It specifies CASSLELRGKKQETQYF.

Only one count was recorded for this clone. V gene TRBV28 combines with J gene TRBJ2-7; 11 nucleotides line up with TRBD2. With 2 bases clipped from V and 4 bases from J, the junction kept 7 bases outside the gene matches. CDR1 is MDHEN and CDR2 is SYDVKM in the germline V gene. This CDR3 region has 16 residues. The chain's CDR3 is CASSLGMTSGAYEQYF. Written as DNA, the CDR3 is TGTGCCAGCAGTTTAGGGATGACTAGCGGGGCTTACGAGCAGTACTTC.

The gene calls are TRBV7-9 and TRBJ1-1; D gene ambiguous. Germline values: CDR1 SEHNR, CDR2 FQNEAQ (reference sequence). Trimming took off 2 bases at V and 8 bases at J, with 9 bases between the two ends. The CDR3 runs 12 residues. CDR3 amino acids: CASSLRSAEAFF. The CDR3 DNA follows: TGTGCCAGCAGCTTAAGGTCGGCCGAAGCTTTCTTT.

This rearrangement joins TRBV5-1 to TRBJ2-3; tentatively, D is TRBD1 or TRBD2 (5 bases each). Trimming took 1 base from V and 6 from J, leaving 15 bases between them. The CDR3 runs to 15 residues. Per germline, CDR1 SGHRS and CDR2 YFSETQ. CDR3 loop: CASSLSFSWGDTQYF. CDR3 sequence (DNA): TGCGCCAGCAGCTTGTCATTTAGCTGGGGGGATACGCAGTATTTT.

This clone showed up just once. The rearrangement links TRBV18 to TRBJ2-2; a weak D match, TRBD1 (5 bases). Between the trimmed V and J ends, which lost 1 base and 6 bases, there was a span of 9 bases. The CDR3 runs 14 residues. Germline V gene sequence: CDR1 KGHSH, CDR2 LQKENI. The DNA for the CDR3 is TGTGCCAGCTCACCACGGCCGACAGCCGGGGAGCTGTTTTTT. Amino acid sequence: CASSPRPTAGELFF.

V and J are TRBV27 and TRBJ2-3; no clear D gene. There are 14 residues in the CDR3. Germline V gene lookup returns CDR1 MNHEY and CDR2 SMNVEV (reference sequence). V lost 3 bases and J 7 bases, leaving 14 bases between the germline ends. The CDR3 is CASSFLISSNTQYF. As DNA, the CDR3 is TGTGCCAGCAGTTTCCTAATTTCCTCCAATACGCAGTATTTT.

This chain joins TRBV6-6 and TRBJ2-2; possible D gene TRBD1, 6 bases. The CDR3 contains 14 residues. Germline V gene lookup returns CDR1 MNHNY and CDR2 SVGAGI (reference sequence). V was cut by 8 bases and J by 6 bases, with 16 bases left in between. CDR3 sequence: CASSVHGGPGELFF. CDR3 nucleotide sequence: TGTGCCAGCTCAGTTCATGGGGGCCCCGGGGAGCTGTTTTTT.

The chain employs TRBV18 and TRBJ2-7; D is possibly TRBD1 (6 bases). Germline CDR1 KGHSH, CDR2 LQKENI. CDR3 size: 13 residues. Trimming removed 3 bases at V and 4 bases at J, with 10 bases between. The CDR3 reads CASSPVGQYEQYF. CDR3 in DNA: TGTGCCAGCTCACCGGTAGGACAGTACGAGCAGTACTTC.

This chain joins TRBV15 and TRBJ2-7; D not resolved. With 6 bases removed from V and 2 bases from J, the gap between germline ends came to 11 bases. The CDR3 contains 13 residues. Germline values: CDR1 LNHNV, CDR2 YYDKDF (reference sequence). This CDR3 is CATSARFAYEQYF. The CDR3 coding sequence is TGTGCCACCAGTGCACGCTTTGCCTACGAGCAGTACTTC.

The chain combines TRBV6-1 with TRBJ2-6; D is ambiguous. The CDR3 loop spans 16 amino acids. The germline V gene encodes CDR1 MNHNS and CDR2 SASEGT. Between the trimmed V and J ends, which lost 0 bases and 2 bases, there was a span of 8 bases. CDR3 in amino acids: CASSEALWAGANVLTF. For the CDR3, the DNA is TGTGCCAGCAGTGAAGCGCTCTGGGCTGGGGCCAACGTCCTGACTTTC.

The V gene is TRBV5-1, the J gene TRBJ2-5, with D tentatively TRBD2 (7 bases). This CDR3 has 18 amino acids. Germline V gene lookup returns CDR1 SGHRS and CDR2 YFSETQ. V shed 2 bases and J shed 1 base, with 21 bases lying between them. CDR3 DNA sequence: TGCGCCAGCAGCTTATGCTCAGGGAGGGGGGTGTGCCAAGAGACCCAGTACTTC. Protein product: CASSLCSGRGVCQETQYF.

The chain couples TRBV30 to TRBJ1-1; the D gene is possibly TRBD1 (5 bases). Trimming pared 5 bases from V and 0 bases from J, leaving 10 bases between. This CDR3 region has 13 residues. Germline lookup yields CDR1 GTSNPN and CDR2 SVGIG (reference sequence). Here the CDR3 DNA reads TGTGCCTGGCGAATACAGGTGAACACTGAAGCTTTCTTT. Its protein is CAWRIQVNTEAFF.

The rearrangement joins TRBV6-5 to TRBJ1-1; no definite D call. The V gene lost 2 bases and the J gene lost 5 bases, with 15 bases spanning the gap. Germline lookup yields CDR1 MNHEY and CDR2 SVGAGI. The CDR3 runs 15 residues. The CDR3: CASSYDFRVTTEAFF. The CDR3 DNA is TGTGCCAGCAGTTACGATTTCCGAGTAACGACTGAAGCTTTCTTT.

This sequence joins TRBV5-3 and TRBJ2-3; D is unresolved. TRBV5-3 is an ORF, and what it does is uncertain. The CDR3 totals 13 residues. V dropped 8 bases and J dropped 6 bases, with 16 bases sitting between them. The CDR3 loop is CASSARLRDTQYF. The DNA for the CDR3 is TGTGCCAGCAGCGCCAGACTCAGGGATACGCAGTATTTT.

Written as DNA, the CDR3 is TGCAGCGTTGTGGTGACAGATACGCAGTATTTT. Translated: CSVVVTDTQYF. This chain links TRBV29-1 with TRBJ2-3; D unclear. The V and J ends lost 4 bases and 3 bases respectively, with 5 bases between them. The CDR3 has 11 amino acids. Germline V gene lookup returns CDR1 SQVTM and CDR2 ANQGSEA.